The 22 T cell receptor beta chains reported below all come from one sample, sequenced in a study of blood T cell repertoires in COVID-19. Measured with immunoSEQ multiplex PCR; TCRdb has only the in-frame clones, and not every one. The sample has roughly 190,000 clones, more than 75% seen once. The specimen was peripheral blood. The receptor set was obtained from a man in his forties with active or convalescent COVID-19.

This clone was counted a single time. V and J are TRBV27 and TRBJ1-4; 7 bases match TRBD1. V lost 10 bases, J lost 5 bases, and 7 bases stayed unmatched. Germline loops: CDR1 MNHEY, CDR2 SMNVEV (reference sequence). The CDR3 spans 13 residues. CDR3 DNA: TGTGCCACTCAGAAACAGGGGAATGAAAAACTGTTTTTT. Protein sequence: CATQKQGNEKLFF.

The J gene is TRBJ1-4, the V gene TRBV28; TRBD1 aligns across 7 bases. The CDR3 contains 18 residues. V lost 6 bases and J lost 0; bases outside the gene matches: 13. Germline assignment: CDR1 MDHEN and CDR2 SYDVKM. The CDR3 protein is CASSLWPGQSATNEKLFF. The DNA for the CDR3 is TGTGCCAGCAGCCTTTGGCCGGGACAGAGTGCAACTAATGAAAAACTGTTTTTT. Drawing the rest from reference TRBV28 and TRBJ1-4, the complete variable domain is DVKVTQSSRYLVKRTGEKVFLECVQDMDHENMFWYRQDPGLGLRLIYFSYDVKMKEKGDIPEGYSVSREKKERFSLILESASTNQTSMYLCASSLWPGQSATNEKLFFGSGTQLSVL.

The chain is built from TRBV6-6 and TRBJ1-2, with D possibly matching TRBD1 (5 bases). CDR3 length: 14 amino acids. Trimming shortened V by 2 bases and J by 6 bases, and 13 bases separated the two germline ends. Germline values: CDR1 MNHNY, CDR2 SVGAGI (reference sequence). CDR3 sequence (DNA): TGTGCCAGCAGTTACCACCGGGACTTCGATGGCTACACCTTC. Translating gives CASSYHRDFDGYTF.

This clone has only one observation. V and J are TRBV6-4 and TRBJ1-1; D gene unclear. The CDR3 totals 13 residues. Per germline, CDR1 MRHNA and CDR2 SNTAGT. V lost 4 bases to trimming and J lost 4 bases, with 10 bases between them. CDR3 in amino acids: CASSVTVSTEAFF. CDR3 nucleotides: TGTGCCAGCAGTGTTACAGTCTCCACTGAAGCTTTCTTT.

The chain is built from TRBV19 and TRBJ2-7; TRBD2 might be the D (6 bases). The V and J ends lost 5 bases and 5 bases respectively, with 13 bases between them. Germline-derived CDR1 and CDR2 are LNHDA and SQIVND (reference sequence). The CDR3 totals 13 residues. The CDR3 nucleotides are TGTGCCAGTAGTCCCGGCGGGGCCCACGAGCAGTACTTC. Protein product: CASSPGGAHEQYF. Full variable domain (outside the CDR3, taken from reference TRBV19 and TRBJ2-7): DGGITQSPKYLFRKEGQNVTLSCEQNLNHDAMYWYRQDPGQGLRLIYYSQIVNDFQKGDIAEGYSVSREKKESFPLTVTSAQKNPTAFYLCASSPGGAHEQYFGPGTRLTVT.

With respect to this clone: The junction differs from germline at one of its ends, possibly a read error. This chain links TRBV3-1 (or the pseudogene TRBV3-2) with TRBJ1-1; 7 bases match TRBD1. The CDR3 is 11 residues long. Germline V lookup: CDR1 LGHDT, CDR2 YNNKEL (reference sequence). This chain's CDR3 is CASSQERDRWF. The CDR3, as DNA: TGTGCCAGCAGCCAAGAGAGGGACAGATGGTTT.

The chain uses TRBV4-2 and TRBJ2-5, with a possible D match to TRBD1 (6 bases). Germline V gene sequence: CDR1 LGHNA, CDR2 YNFKEQ. This CDR3 region has 15 residues. The V gene lost 4 bases and the J gene lost 2 bases, with 14 bases spanning the gap. Here the CDR3 reads CASSPRTVGQETQYF. CDR3 coding DNA: TGTGCCAGCAGCCCACGGACAGTAGGACAAGAGACCCAGTACTTC.

The genes are TRBV21-1 and TRBJ2-5; the table's TRBD1 call for D was not verified on the DNA. TRBV21-1 is termed a pseudogene. The CDR3 is made up of 15 amino acids. The CDR3 DNA follows: TGTGCCAGCAGGGGGCCGGACAGGGCAGGGGAGACCCAGTACTTC. Translated, it gives CASRGPDRAGETQYF.

Note on this clone: At one of its ends the junction is not consistent with the germline gene, which may arise from a read error. The chain has TRBV7-7 and TRBJ2-1; TRBD2 matches 11 bases. The germline gives CDR1 SSHAT, CDR2 FNYEAQ (reference sequence). This CDR3 has 16 amino acids. The CDR3 is CASSSTSGRGNDEQFF. Written as DNA, the CDR3 is TGTGCTAGCAGCTCTACTAGCGGGAGAGGGAATGATGAGCAGTTCTTC.

The chain couples TRBV7-2 to TRBJ2-1; no reliable D call. CDR3 length equals 12 residues. Trimming took 1 base from V and 6 from J, leaving 4 bases between them. Germline V lookup: CDR1 SGHTA, CDR2 FQGNSA. The chain's CDR3 is CASSLDGNEQFF. The CDR3 nucleotides are TGTGCCAGCAGCTTAGACGGCAATGAGCAGTTCTTC.

The gene calls are TRBV2 and TRBJ1-4; tentatively, D is TRBD1 (5 bases). V was pared by 6 bases and J by 7 bases, with 15 bases between. The germline gives CDR1 SNHLY, CDR2 FYNNEI. The CDR3 runs 14 residues. The CDR3 protein is CASRREAQGEKLFF. CDR3 sequence (DNA): TGTGCCAGCAGGAGGGAGGCGCAGGGTGAAAAACTGTTTTTT.

The chain couples TRBV18 to TRBJ1-2, with D perhaps matching TRBD1 (6 bases). V lost 4 bases to trimming and J lost 4 bases, with 16 bases between them. The CDR3 is 15 residues long. Germline V lookup: CDR1 KGHSH, CDR2 LQKENI. CDR3 in DNA: TGTGCCAGCTCACTAGACCGGGACACGATCTATGGCTACACCTTC. This sequence encodes CASSLDRDTIYGYTF.

The CDR3 protein is CASSASGVYTGELFF. CDR3 sequence (DNA): TGTGCCAGCAGCGCTTCGGGGGTGTACACCGGGGAGCTGTTTTTT. The rearrangement links TRBV9 to TRBJ2-2; D may be TRBD2 (6 bases). V lost 3 bases, J lost 3 bases, and 12 bases lay in between. There are 15 residues in the CDR3. Per germline, CDR1 SGDLS and CDR2 YYNGEE.

The chain joins TRBV2 to TRBJ2-7; 7 bases line up with TRBD1. Germline trimming cut 7 bases from V and 2 bases from J; bases unmatched to any gene: 8. CDR1 and CDR2 from the germline V gene are SNHLY and FYNNEI. CDR3 length: 14 amino acids. The CDR3 coding sequence is TGTGCCAGCACCAAACAGGGGCCGGCCTACGAGCAGTACTTC. Protein product: CASTKQGPAYEQYF.

This sequence joins TRBV9 and TRBJ1-2; 7 bases agree with TRBD1. Per the germline V gene, CDR1 is SGDLS and CDR2 is YYNGEE. The length of the CDR3 is 16 residues. With V trimmed by 0 bases and J by 5 bases, 10 bases remained unmatched. The CDR3 here is CASSVGQGELYYGYTF. CDR3 DNA: TGTGCCAGCAGCGTAGGGCAGGGGGAGTTGTATTATGGCTACACCTTC.

The chain has TRBV29-1 and TRBJ2-1, with TRBD2 matching 14 bases. V lost 6 bases and J lost 6; bases outside the gene matches: 4. CDR3 length equals 14 residues. Germline V gene sequence: CDR1 SQVTM, CDR2 ANQGSEA. For the CDR3, the DNA is TGCAGCGTGTCCGGGACTAGCGGGAGCAATGAGCAGTTCTTC. It encodes CSVSGTSGSNEQFF.

The chain recombines TRBV27 with TRBJ2-1, with TRBD1 matching over 9 bases. Germline CDR1 reads MNHEY; CDR2 reads SMNVEV (reference sequence). The CDR3 is 14 residues long. V was pared by 4 bases and J by 3 bases, with 1 base of the junction left unmatched. CDR3 in amino acids: CASSSDRGYNEQFF. DNA of the CDR3: TGTGCCAGCAGTTCGGACAGGGGCTACAATGAGCAGTTCTTC.

The chain links TRBV11-3 to TRBJ2-3; D is perhaps TRBD2 (5 bases). V was cut by 5 bases and J by 4 bases, with 16 bases left in between. The CDR3 contains 15 residues. Germline loops: CDR1 SGHNT, CDR2 YENEEA. The CDR3 region is CASSRRRGIADTQYF. In nucleotides, the CDR3 is TGTGCCAGCAGCCGCCGGAGAGGGATAGCAGATACGCAGTATTTT.

The rearrangement uses TRBV7-2 and TRBJ2-2; D not certain. The CDR3 runs 12 residues. Looked up from germline, CDR1 is SGHTA and CDR2 is FQGNSA. The ends were cut back, 6 bases at V and 2 bases at J, with 4 bases in the middle. In nucleotides, the CDR3 is TGTGCCAGCAGATATAACACCGGGGAGCTGTTTTTT. Translating gives CASRYNTGELFF.

This chain connects TRBV6-5 to TRBJ1-4, with D possibly TRBD1 on 5 matching bases. Trimming left V 4 bases short and J 6 bases short, with 9 bases between. CDR3 length: 13 amino acids. Germline V gene lookup returns CDR1 MNHEY and CDR2 SVGAGI. CDR3: CASSLQVDEKLFF. In DNA form, the CDR3 reads TGTGCCAGCAGTTTACAGGTAGATGAAAAACTGTTTTTT.

The chain uses TRBV19 and TRBJ1-1, with a possible D match to TRBD1 (6 bases). Germline CDR1 and CDR2: LNHDA and SQIVND (reference sequence). The CDR3 has 14 amino acids. Trimming left V 4 bases short and J 0 bases short, with 9 bases between. This CDR3 reads CASSNRAMNTEAFF. CDR3 coding DNA: TGTGCCAGTAGTAACAGGGCGATGAACACTGAAGCTTTCTTT.

The chain joins TRBV27 to TRBJ2-3, with no clear D. Deletions cut 7 bases from V and 2 bases from J, with 10 bases between. The CDR3 extends over 13 amino acids. Germline loops: CDR1 MNHEY, CDR2 SMNVEV (reference sequence). CDR3 sequence: CASTRQYTDTQYF. The DNA for the CDR3 is TGTGCCAGCACCAGGCAGTACACAGATACGCAGTATTTT.